Listed here are 21 T cell receptor beta chains from one sample, sequenced in a study of shared clonotypes between healthy human individuals. Clones were sequenced by immunoSEQ multiplex PCR, and TCRdb holds only the in-frame ones, with some missing. This sample has over 1.5 million clones, with under 99% found just once. The sequencing sample was made of naive CD4+ T cells sorted from blood. Subset described: CD45RA+ positively selected. These TCRs come from a man younger than 45 in good health.

The rearrangement uses TRBV2 and TRBJ2-3, with D perhaps given as TRBD1 or TRBD2 (5 bases each). The germline V gene has CDR1 SNHLY and CDR2 FYNNEI. The CDR3 sequence is 15 residues long. With 10 bases removed from V and 0 bases from J, the gap between germline ends came to 17 bases. Here the CDR3 DNA reads TGTGCCAATCGACCGGGACGGTTCAGCACAGATACGCAGTATTTT. Translation gives CANRPGRFSTDTQYF. Using reference TRBV2 and TRBJ2-3 for the parts outside the CDR3, the full variable domain is EPEVTQTPSHQVTQMGQEVILRCVPISNHLYFYWYRQILGQKVEFLVSFYNNEISEKSEIFDDQFSVERPDGSNFTLKIRSTKLEDSAMYFCANRPGRFSTDTQYFGPGTRLTVL.

The chain has TRBV6-1 and TRBJ2-1; D remains ambiguous. Trimming stripped 0 bases from V and 1 base from J, with 7 bases between. The CDR3 length is 15 residues. Per the germline V gene, CDR1 is MNHNS and CDR2 is SASEGT. CDR3 sequence (DNA): TGTGCCAGCAGTGAAGCAGGATATTCCTACAATGAGCAGTTCTTC. Protein sequence: CASSEAGYSYNEQFF.

The V gene is TRBV10-1, the J gene TRBJ2-3; D perhaps matches TRBD2 (6 bases). The germline gives CDR1 WNHNN, CDR2 SYGVQD (reference sequence). Deletions cut 5 bases from V and 2 bases from J, with 17 bases between. CDR3 length: 16 amino acids. CDR3 DNA: TGCGCCAGCAGTACGCGGGGAGAAGCGGACACAGATACGCAGTATTTT. Protein product: CASSTRGEADTDTQYF.

V gene TRBV6-5 combines with J gene TRBJ1-2; tentatively, D is TRBD1 (6 bases). The CDR3 runs 14 residues. The V end was cut by 4 bases, the J end by 3 bases, with 12 bases between. Germline V gene data show CDR1 as MNHEY and CDR2 as SVGAGI. The CDR3 DNA reads TGTGCCAGCAGTTTTTACAAGGGGGACTATGGCTACACCTTC. Translated, it gives CASSFYKGDYGYTF.

V and J are TRBV18 and TRBJ2-2, with 8 nucleotides matching TRBD1. Germline V gene sequence: CDR1 KGHSH, CDR2 LQKENI. V shed 2 bases and J 7 bases; nucleotides not matched to a gene: 12. This CDR3 has 17 residues. This chain's CDR3 is CASSPISSTGGGGELFF. CDR3 DNA: TGTGCCAGCTCACCAATATCCTCCACAGGGGGAGGCGGGGAGCTGTTTTTT.

CDR3 protein: CASSIGAGTFGQPQHF. CDR3 bases: TGTGCCAGTAGTATTGGTGCAGGGACGTTTGGCCAGCCCCAGCATTTT. J is TRBJ1-5 and V is TRBV19; D may be TRBD1 (5 bases). Per the germline V gene, CDR1 is LNHDA and CDR2 is SQIVND (reference sequence). The CDR3 covers 16 residues. Trimming cost V 3 bases and J 7 bases, with 19 bases left between them.

V is TRBV6-1 and J is TRBJ1-5; TRBD1 agrees at 7 bases. This CDR3 has 16 amino acids. CDR1 is MNHNS and CDR2 is SASEGT in the germline V gene. The junction had 11 bases not matched to a gene; V was cut back by 4 bases and J by 5 bases. CDR3 region: CASSVATGQWDQPQHF. The CDR3 bases are TGTGCCAGCAGTGTAGCGACAGGGCAATGGGATCAGCCCCAGCATTTT.

This chain connects TRBV9 to TRBJ2-7; 7 bases are a match to TRBD2. Germline values: CDR1 SGDLS, CDR2 YYNGEE. The CDR3 has 16 residues. Trimming took 4 bases from V and 0 from J; bases not matched to a gene: 10. CDR3 in amino acids: CASSSTLAASSYEQYF. DNA for the CDR3: TGTGCCAGCAGCTCAACCCTAGCGGCGAGCTCCTACGAGCAGTACTTC.

This rearrangement joins TRBV4-2 to TRBJ1-1; the match to TRBD1 covers 7 bases. This CDR3 is 15 amino acids long. Germline-derived CDR1 and CDR2 are LGHNA and YNFKEQ. The J segment lost 6 bases and the V segment lost 1 base, leaving 8 bases of the junction unmatched. The CDR3 here is CASSQGQTRGAEAFF. In DNA form, the CDR3 reads TGTGCCAGCAGCCAAGGTCAAACCAGGGGGGCTGAAGCTTTCTTT.

CDR3 protein: CASSFVGLDYNEQFF. For the CDR3, the DNA is TGTGCCAGCAGTTTTGTGGGACTAGATTACAATGAGCAGTTCTTC. The chain is built from TRBV27 and TRBJ2-1, with 8 positions matching TRBD2. The CDR3 loop spans 15 amino acids. V dropped 3 bases and J dropped 4; count of bases not matched to a gene: 5. Germline CDR1 MNHEY, CDR2 SMNVEV (reference sequence).

This rearrangement joins TRBV7-3 to TRBJ2-3, with 9 positions matching TRBD2. CDR1 SGHTA and CDR2 FQGTGA come from the germline V gene. This CDR3 has 16 residues. The V and J ends lost 1 base and 6 bases, in that order; junction bases with no gene match: 8. The CDR3 sequence: CASSLNALAGLDTQYF. The CDR3 region has the DNA TGTGCCAGCAGCTTAAATGCCCTAGCGGGATTGGATACGCAGTATTTT.

The genes are TRBV6-5 and TRBJ2-7, with a weak D call TRBD2 (6 bases). The CDR3 runs 16 residues. Germline V gene sequence: CDR1 MNHEY, CDR2 SVGAGI. V was pared by 2 bases and J by 5 bases, with 19 bases between. DNA of the CDR3: TGTGCCAGCAGTTACCGCCCGACTAGGAATCCGAACGAGCAGTACTTC. The encoded protein is CASSYRPTRNPNEQYF.

The J gene is TRBJ2-7, the V gene TRBV7-6; possible D gene TRBD1, 6 bases. V lost 8 bases to trimming and J lost 3 bases, with 23 bases between them. Germline V lookup: CDR1 SGHVS, CDR2 FNYEAQ. The CDR3 is 16 residues long. Here the CDR3 DNA reads TGTGCCAGCGGAACTTACACAGGGAGAAATCTCTACGAGCAGTACTTC. Encoded protein: CASGTYTGRNLYEQYF.

This sequence joins TRBV19 and TRBJ2-1, with D perhaps matching TRBD2 (6 bases). CDR1 is LNHDA, CDR2 SQIVND, per germline (reference sequence). V lost 5 bases, J lost 0 bases, and 11 bases lay in between. CDR3 length: 15 residues. The CDR3 nucleotides read TGTGCCAGTAGTGAAGGGACTTTCTCCTACAATGAGCAGTTCTTC. Its protein is CASSEGTFSYNEQFF.

The genes are TRBV5-1 and TRBJ2-2; D gene ambiguous. CDR1 and CDR2 (germline): SGHRS, YFSETQ. This CDR3 comprises 15 residues. Trimming took 2 bases from V and 2 from J, leaving 10 bases between them. CDR3 sequence: CASSLGKINTGELFF. CDR3 nucleotides: TGCGCCAGCAGCTTAGGGAAGATAAACACCGGGGAGCTGTTTTTT.

The rearrangement uses TRBV14 and TRBJ2-2, with no clear D. The ends were cut back, 0 bases at V and 1 base at J, with 9 bases in the middle. Germline CDR1 reads SGHDN; CDR2 reads FVKESK. The CDR3 is 16 amino acids. CDR3 DNA sequence: TGTGCCAGCAGCCAAGATCCCTGGGGGAACACCGGGGAGCTGTTTTTT. Its protein is CASSQDPWGNTGELFF.

The V gene is TRBV11-2, the J gene TRBJ2-5, with no clear D. Looked up from germline, CDR1 is SGHAT and CDR2 is FQNNGV. The CDR3 length is 15 residues. Trimming shortened V by 0 bases and J by 3 bases, and 11 bases separated the two germline ends. The CDR3 loop is CASSLEGAVKETQYF. CDR3 nucleotides: TGTGCCAGCAGCTTAGAAGGCGCGGTTAAAGAGACCCAGTACTTC.

About this clone itself: The sample contains more than one DNA sequence encoding this CDR3. The V call is TRBV7-9, the J call TRBJ2-3; D not certain. V was cut by 6 bases and J by 3 bases, with 7 bases left in between. The V gene's germline CDR1 is SEHNR and CDR2 FQNEAQ (reference sequence). This CDR3 is built from 12 residues. CDR3 nucleotides: TGTGCCAGCAGTCTTTCTACAGATACGCAGTATTTT. It translates to CASSLSTDTQYF.

This clone was seen only once. The CDR3 here is CASSRGQGPTGELFF. CDR3 sequence (DNA): TGCGCCAGCAGCCGAGGACAGGGCCCAACCGGGGAGCTGTTTTTT. The chain combines TRBV5-1 with TRBJ2-2; 8 bases are shared with TRBD1. The CDR3 runs 15 residues. Trimming at V came to 4 bases and at J to 5 bases, leaving 7 bases not matched to a gene. CDR1 is SGHRS, CDR2 YFSETQ, per germline.

The chain is built from TRBV28 and TRBJ1-5; no firm D call. The V and J ends lost 6 bases and 5 bases respectively, with 11 bases between them. Germline CDR1 MDHEN, CDR2 SYDVKM. There are 13 residues in the CDR3. The CDR3 here is CASSRWTDQPQHF. DNA for the CDR3: TGTGCCAGCAGCCGCTGGACGGATCAGCCCCAGCATTTT.

This chain joins TRBV14 and TRBJ1-2; no clear D gene. The CDR3 is 13 amino acids. The germline CDR1 and CDR2 sequences are SGHDN and FVKESK. The V end lost 0 bases, the J end lost 4 bases, and 6 bases lay between the germline ends. This CDR3 reads CASSQDRRYGYTF. CDR3 in DNA: TGTGCCAGCAGCCAAGACAGGCGCTATGGCTACACCTTC. Supplemented by reference TRBV14 and TRBJ1-2, the full variable domain reads EAGVTQFPSHSVIEKGQTVTLRCDPISGHDNLYWYRRVMGKEIKFLLHFVKESKQDESGMPNNRFLAERTGGTYSTLKVQPAELEDSGVYFCASSQDRRYGYTFGSGTRLTVV.